This T cell receptor (beta chain) was identified during a study of cytomegalovirus exposure and HLA in healthy donors. Primers included in the PCR were 60 Vbeta and 13 Jbeta primers. Data came from immunoSEQ multiplex PCR; TCRdb stores just in-frame clones and leaves some out. The table shows about 200,000 clones, with around four fifths occurring only once. Overall study results and limits: CMV serostatus was the sole immune exposure data available.

Concerning this clone: Its antigen is not known.

CDR1 and CDR2 (germline): LNHDA, SQIVND (reference sequence). The CDR3 has 14 amino acids. Trimming at V came to 4 bases and at J to 4 bases, leaving 4 bases not matched to a gene. This receptor was obtained from a boy younger than 10 in good health and CMV-seronegative. The rearrangement joins TRBV19 to TRBJ1-5, with TRBD1 matching over 7 bases. The sequenced material came from PBMCs. The CDR3, as DNA: TGTGCCAGTAGTAGAGAACAGGGGAATCAGCCCCAGCATTTT. This translates into CASSREQGNQPQHF. The full variable domain, with the rest looked up from reference TRBV19 and TRBJ1-5, is DGGITQSPKYLFRKEGQNVTLSCEQNLNHDAMYWYRQDPGQGLRLIYYSQIVNDFQKGDIAEGYSVSREKKESFPLTVTSAQKNPTAFYLCASSREQGNQPQHFGDGTRLSIL.